The T cell receptor (beta chain) under discussion was sequenced for a study of graft-versus-host responses after intestinal transplantation. Study-wide background: Among the recipients, transplants were multivisceral, liver-intestinal, or isolated intestinal. The recipients all started with anti-thymocyte globulin induction and then took tacrolimus and steroids for 2 to 4 years.

With V trimmed by 2 bases and J by 0 bases, 7 bases remained unmatched. The germline V gene has CDR1 MNHEY and CDR2 SMNVEV (reference sequence). The CDR3 is 17 amino acids. As concerns this clone: Antigen: not known.

Profiling relied on immunoSEQ multiplex PCR, and the TCRdb table lists in-frame clones only, not all of them. The repertoire holds 99,000 or so clones, with approximately 85% as singletons. Regarding the study as a whole: Investigators detected GvH clones in recipient marrow, with some emerging earlier in ileum or blood.

The sequencing used PBMCs, collected 255 days after intestinal transplant. The source of this sequence is a human patient who received an intestinal transplant, so some T cells may come from the graft donor. This chain uses TRBV27 with TRBJ1-1, with 9 positions matching TRBD1. CDR3: CASSLGGQGFMNTEAFF. The CDR3 nucleotides read TGTGCCAGCAGTTTAGGGGGACAGGGCTTTATGAACACTGAAGCTTTCTTT.